This T cell receptor beta chain comes out of a study of cytomegalovirus exposure and HLA in healthy donors. PCR amplification relied on 60 Vbeta primers (plus 13 Jbeta primers). Sequenced by immunoSEQ multiplex PCR; TCRdb stores in-frame clones only, minus some. Of approximately 170,000 clones in the sample, around 68% are singletons; the top ten hold roughly 1.5%. V gave up 0 bases and J gave up 10 bases, with 14 bases separating them. CDR3 length: 14 residues. The germline V gene encodes CDR1 SGHRS and CDR2 YFSETQ. The sample holds one count of this clone. What it recognizes is unknown. Points from the study as a whole: Presence/absence analyses assumed roughly uniform sequencing depth across donors, which may not hold.

The sequence derives from a middle-aged man in good health and CMV-seronegative. The chain combines TRBV5-1 with TRBJ2-1, with D possibly TRBD1 on 6 matching bases. The source material was PBMCs. CDR3 nucleotide sequence: TGCGCCAGCAGCTTGGCCATACAGGGTAGGGAGCAGTTCTTC. Translating gives CASSLAIQGREQFF.